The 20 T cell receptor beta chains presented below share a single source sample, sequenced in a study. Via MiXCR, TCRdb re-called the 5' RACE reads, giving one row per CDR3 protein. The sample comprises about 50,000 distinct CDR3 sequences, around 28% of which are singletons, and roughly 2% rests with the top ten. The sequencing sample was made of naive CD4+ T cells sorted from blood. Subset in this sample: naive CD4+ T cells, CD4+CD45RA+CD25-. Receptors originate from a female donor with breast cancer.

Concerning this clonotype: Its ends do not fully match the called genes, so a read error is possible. CDR3 DNA: TGTGCCTGCAGTTTTAGGACAGATACGCAGTATTTT. It codes for CACSFRTDTQYF. The V and J genes are TRBV12-3 or TRBV12-4 and TRBJ2-3; D not resolved. This CDR3 is 12 amino acids long.

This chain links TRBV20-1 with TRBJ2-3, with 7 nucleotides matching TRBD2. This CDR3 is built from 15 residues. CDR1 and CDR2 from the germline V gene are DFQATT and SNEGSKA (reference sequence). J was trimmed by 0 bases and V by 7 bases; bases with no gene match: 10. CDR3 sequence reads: CSGKDSGLSTDTQYF. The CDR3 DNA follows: TGCAGTGGAAAAGATAGCGGGTTAAGCACAGATACGCAGTATTTT.

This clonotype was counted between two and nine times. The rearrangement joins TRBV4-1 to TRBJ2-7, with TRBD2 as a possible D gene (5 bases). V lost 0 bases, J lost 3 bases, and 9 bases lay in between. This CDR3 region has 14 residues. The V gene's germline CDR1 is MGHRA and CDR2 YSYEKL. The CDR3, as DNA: TGCGCCAGCAGCCAAGAAACTAGATACTACGAGCAGTACTTC. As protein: CASSQETRYYEQYF.

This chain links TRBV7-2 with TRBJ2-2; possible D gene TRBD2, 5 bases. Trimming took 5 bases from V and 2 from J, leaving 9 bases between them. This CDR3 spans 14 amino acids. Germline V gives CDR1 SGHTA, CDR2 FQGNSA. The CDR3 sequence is CASSPGFNTGELFF. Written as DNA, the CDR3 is TGTGCCAGCAGCCCGGGGTTCAACACCGGGGAGCTGTTTTTT.

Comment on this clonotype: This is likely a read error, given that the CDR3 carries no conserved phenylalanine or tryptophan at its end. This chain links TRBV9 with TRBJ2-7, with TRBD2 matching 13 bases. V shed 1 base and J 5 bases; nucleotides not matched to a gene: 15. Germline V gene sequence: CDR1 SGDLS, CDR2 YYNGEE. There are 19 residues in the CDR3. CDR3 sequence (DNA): TGTGCCAGCAGCGTATTAGGACTAGCGGGAGTTTTAGTTTTTCACGAGCAGTACCTC. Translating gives CASSVLGLAGVLVFHEQYL.

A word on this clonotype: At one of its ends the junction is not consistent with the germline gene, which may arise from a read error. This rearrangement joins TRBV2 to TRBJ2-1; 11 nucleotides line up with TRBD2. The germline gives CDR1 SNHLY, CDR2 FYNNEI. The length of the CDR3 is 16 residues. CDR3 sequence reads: CASSLYTSGSLNEQLF. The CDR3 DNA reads TGTGCCAGCAGTCTCTATACTAGCGGGAGTTTGAATGAGCAGCTCTTC.

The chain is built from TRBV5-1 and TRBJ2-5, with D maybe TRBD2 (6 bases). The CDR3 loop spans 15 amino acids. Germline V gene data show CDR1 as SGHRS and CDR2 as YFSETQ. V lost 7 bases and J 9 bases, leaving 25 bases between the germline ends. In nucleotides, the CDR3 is TGCGCCAGCGGCAACCAAGGGTCTTGGGGGGAGGCCCAGTACTTC. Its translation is CASGNQGSWGEAQYF.

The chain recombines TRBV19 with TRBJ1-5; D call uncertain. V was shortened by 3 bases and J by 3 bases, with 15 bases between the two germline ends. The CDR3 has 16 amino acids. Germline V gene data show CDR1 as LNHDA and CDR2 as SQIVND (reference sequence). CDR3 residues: CASSIGNRHPNQPQHF. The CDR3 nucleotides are TGTGCCAGTAGTATTGGTAACAGACACCCCAATCAGCCCCAGCATTTT.

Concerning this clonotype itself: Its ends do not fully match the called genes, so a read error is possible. CDR3 amino acids: CAGSPGQGEGGAYEQYF. The CDR3 nucleotides are TGTGCCGGCAGCCCCGGGCAGGGTGAAGGGGGGGCCTACGAGCAGTACTTC. V and J are TRBV7-9 and TRBJ2-7, with TRBD2 as a possible D gene (7 bases). This CDR3 region has 17 residues. Germline assignment: CDR1 SEHNR and CDR2 FQNEAQ (reference sequence).

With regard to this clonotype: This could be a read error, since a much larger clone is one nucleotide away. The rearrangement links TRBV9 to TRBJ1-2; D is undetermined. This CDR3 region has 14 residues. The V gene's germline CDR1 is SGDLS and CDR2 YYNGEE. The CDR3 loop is CASGVASQVGGYTF. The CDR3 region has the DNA TGTGCCAGCGGCGTAGCTTCGCAGGTGGGAGGCTACACCTTC. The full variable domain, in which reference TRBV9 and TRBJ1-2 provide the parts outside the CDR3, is DSGVTQTPKHLITATGQRVTLRCSPRSGDLSVYWYQQSLDQGLQFLIQYYNGEERAKGNILERFSAQQFPDLHSELNLSSLELGDSALYFCASGVASQVGGYTFGSGTRLTVV.

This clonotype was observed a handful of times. The CDR3 is CASSQGQGYLDEQYF. The CDR3 coding sequence is TGTGCCAGCAGCCAAGGACAGGGATACCTCGACGAGCAGTACTTC. The chain is built from TRBV4-2 and TRBJ2-7; 7 bases match TRBD1. J gave up 5 bases and V 1 base, and 8 bases lay outside the gene matches. CDR1 and CDR2 (germline): LGHNA, YNFKEQ. CDR3 length: 15 residues.

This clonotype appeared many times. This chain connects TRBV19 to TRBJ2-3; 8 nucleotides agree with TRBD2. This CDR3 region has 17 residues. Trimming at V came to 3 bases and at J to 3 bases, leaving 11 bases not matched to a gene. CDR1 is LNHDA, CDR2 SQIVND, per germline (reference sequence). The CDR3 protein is CASSIPSTSVTTDTQYF. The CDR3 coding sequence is TGTGCCAGTAGTATCCCTTCGACTAGCGTTACAACAGATACGCAGTATTTT.

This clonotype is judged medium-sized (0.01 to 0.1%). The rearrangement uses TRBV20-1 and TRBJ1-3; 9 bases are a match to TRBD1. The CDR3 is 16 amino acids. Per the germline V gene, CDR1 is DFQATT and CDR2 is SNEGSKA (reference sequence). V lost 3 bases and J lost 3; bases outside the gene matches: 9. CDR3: CSASSGQGIGGNTIYF. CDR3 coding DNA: TGCAGTGCTAGTAGCGGACAGGGGATAGGTGGAAACACCATATATTTT.

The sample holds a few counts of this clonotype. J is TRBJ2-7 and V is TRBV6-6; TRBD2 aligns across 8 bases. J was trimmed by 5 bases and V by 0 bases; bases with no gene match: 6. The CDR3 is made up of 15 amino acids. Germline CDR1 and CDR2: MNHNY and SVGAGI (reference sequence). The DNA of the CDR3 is TGTGCCAGCAGTTACTCCCTCGAGCGGGGGAACGAGCAGTACTTC. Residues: CASSYSLERGNEQYF.

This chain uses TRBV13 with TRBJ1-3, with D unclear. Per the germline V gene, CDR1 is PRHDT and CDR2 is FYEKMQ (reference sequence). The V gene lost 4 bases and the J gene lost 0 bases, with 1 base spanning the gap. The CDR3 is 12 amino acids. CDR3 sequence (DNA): TGTGCCAGCAGCTACTCTGGAAACACCATATATTTT. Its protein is CASSYSGNTIYF.

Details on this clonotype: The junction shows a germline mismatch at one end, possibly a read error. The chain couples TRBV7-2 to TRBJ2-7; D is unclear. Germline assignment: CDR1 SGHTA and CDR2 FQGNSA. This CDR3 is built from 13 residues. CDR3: CASSLALGHERYF. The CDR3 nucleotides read TGTGCCAGCAGCTTAGCGCTAGGCCACGAGCGGTACTTC. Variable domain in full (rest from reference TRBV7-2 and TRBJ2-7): GAGVSQSPSNKVTEKGKDVELRCDPISGHTALYWYRQSLGQGLEFLIYFQGNSAPDKSGLPSDRFSAERTGGSVSTLTIQRTQQEDSAVYLCASSLALGHERYFGPGTRLTVT.

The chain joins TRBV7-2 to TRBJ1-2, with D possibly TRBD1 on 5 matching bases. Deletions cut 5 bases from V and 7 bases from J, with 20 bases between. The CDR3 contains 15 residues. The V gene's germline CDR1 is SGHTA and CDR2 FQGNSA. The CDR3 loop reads CASSDRTRGVGGYTF. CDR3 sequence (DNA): TGTGCCAGCAGCGATAGGACGAGGGGAGTTGGTGGCTACACCTTC.

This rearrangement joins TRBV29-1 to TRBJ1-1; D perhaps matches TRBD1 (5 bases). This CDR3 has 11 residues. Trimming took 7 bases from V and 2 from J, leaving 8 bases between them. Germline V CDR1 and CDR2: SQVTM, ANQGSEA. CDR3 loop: CSGDSNTEAFF. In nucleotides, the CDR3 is TGCAGCGGTGACAGTAACACTGAAGCTTTCTTT.

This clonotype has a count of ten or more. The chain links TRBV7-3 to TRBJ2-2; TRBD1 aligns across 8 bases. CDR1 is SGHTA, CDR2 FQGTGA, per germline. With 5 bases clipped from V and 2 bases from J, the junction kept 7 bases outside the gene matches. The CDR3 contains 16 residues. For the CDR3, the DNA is TGTGCCAGCAGCAAGCGACAGGGGACCAACACCGGGGAGCTGTTTTTT. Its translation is CASSKRQGTNTGELFF.

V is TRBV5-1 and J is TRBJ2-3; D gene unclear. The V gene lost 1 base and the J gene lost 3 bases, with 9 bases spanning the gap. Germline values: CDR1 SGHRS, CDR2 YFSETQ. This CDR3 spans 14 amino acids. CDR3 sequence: CASSLMYFTDTQYF. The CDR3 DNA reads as TGCGCCAGCAGCTTGATGTACTTTACAGATACGCAGTATTTT.